The clone carrying this T cell receptor (beta chain) was observed a single time. The record originates from a study of T cell changes during pregnancy in multiple sclerosis. The CDR3 contains 19 residues. Trimming cost V 1 base and J 3 bases, with 25 bases left between them. Per the germline V gene, CDR1 is SGHVS and CDR2 is FQNEAQ. This table comes from immunoSEQ multiplex PCR, and its TCRdb copy is limited to in-frame clones, with some not included. This table holds over 35,000 clones, approximately 94% found once. V usage is TRBV7-8 and J usage is TRBJ2-7, with D possibly being TRBD2 (6 bases). The source material was CD4+ T cells from peripheral blood mononuclear cells, sampled in the second trimester of pregnancy. The receptor was derived from a female donor with multiple sclerosis, enrolled in a pregnancy study. This CDR3 is CASSLGLLRPRGTHYEQYF. The CDR3 region has the DNA TGTGCCAGCAGCTTAGGGCTGTTGAGACCCCGGGGGACCCACTACGAGCAGTACTTC.